Below, 7 T cell receptor beta chains from the same sample are listed, as sequenced in a study of T cell repertoires in cytomegalovirus infection. TCRdb re-derived calls from the reads in MiXCR, one entry per CDR3 protein. The sample includes around 170,000 distinct CDR3 sequences, under 20% of them seen just once. The sample comprised CD8+ T cells from PBMCs. The receptors derive from a human donor in good health (CMV status not recorded). Some clones in this sample may be carry-over from other donors' samples.

This clonotype has more than one count but fewer than ten. The rearrangement joins TRBV6-2 or TRBV6-3 to TRBJ1-5; D is ambiguous. Per the germline V gene, CDR1 is MNHEY and CDR2 is SVGEGT. CDR3 size: 14 residues. Trimming removed 2 bases from V and 1 base from J, with 6 bases in between. For the CDR3, the DNA is TGTGCCAGCAGTTACCCAGACAGCAATCAGCCCCAGCATTTT. This translates into CASSYPDSNQPQHF.

The J gene is TRBJ2-7, the V gene TRBV5-1; D ambiguous. The V and J ends lost 0 bases and 7 bases respectively, with 5 bases between them. CDR1 and CDR2 (germline): SGHRS, YFSETQ. CDR3 size: 11 residues. The CDR3 loop reads CASSLAAEQYF. The CDR3 DNA reads TGCGCCAGCAGCTTGGCGGCGGAGCAGTACTTC.

This chain joins TRBV4-3 and TRBJ2-1; maybe TRBD2 (6 bases). CDR1 and CDR2 from the germline V gene are LGHNA and YSLEER. V lost 6 bases, J lost 0 bases, and 12 bases lay in between. There are 15 residues in the CDR3. In DNA, the CDR3 is TGCGCCAGCAGTCTCGGGAGACTCTCCTACAATGAGCAGTTCTTC. This gives the protein CASSLGRLSYNEQFF.

Ten or more counts support this clonotype. The gene calls are TRBV29-1 and TRBJ2-5; tentatively, D is TRBD1 (5 bases). V lost 4 bases, J lost 6 bases, and 6 bases lay in between. The CDR3 contains 10 residues. Per germline, CDR1 SQVTM and CDR2 ANQGSEA. The CDR3 is CSVAGKTQYF. The CDR3 DNA follows: TGCAGCGTTGCAGGGAAGACCCAGTACTTC.

This clonotype was found many times. In nucleotides, the CDR3 is TGTGCCAGCAGTCCGGACAGGGTGGAGCAGTACTTC. It is translated as CASSPDRVEQYF. The chain recombines TRBV14 with TRBJ2-7, with 8 bases aligning to TRBD1. There are 12 residues in the CDR3. CDR1 is SGHDN, CDR2 FVKESK, per germline. The J segment lost 7 bases and the V segment lost 6 bases, leaving 5 bases of the junction unmatched.

By sample share, this clonotype is medium-sized. V gene TRBV7-2 combines with J gene TRBJ1-1, with 9 bases matching TRBD1. This CDR3 is built from 14 residues. J was trimmed by 5 bases and V by 5 bases; bases with no gene match: 6. Germline CDR1 and CDR2: SGHTA and FQGNSA. CDR3 loop: CASSLTGGKTEAFF. The CDR3 DNA reads TGTGCCAGCAGCCTGACAGGGGGTAAAACTGAAGCTTTCTTT.

This clonotype was recorded many times. The chain links TRBV7-2 to TRBJ1-2, with D unresolved. The CDR3 length is 13 residues. The germline V gene has CDR1 SGHTA and CDR2 FQGNSA. Trimming took off 6 bases at V and 4 bases at J, with 12 bases between the two ends. The CDR3 DNA follows: TGTGCCAGCAGGCTGGACGCTAGCTATGGCTACACCTTC. Its translation is CASRLDASYGYTF.